Reported below is one T cell receptor (beta chain). As yet, its antigen is unknown. Sequenced by immunoSEQ multiplex PCR; TCRdb stores in-frame clones only, minus some. The sample holds under 70,000 clones, roughly 86% seen once. Germline values: CDR1 MNHNS, CDR2 SASEGT. J gave up 4 bases and V 7 bases, and 10 bases lay outside the gene matches. The CDR3 contains 15 residues. This entry comes from a study of OX40 agonist ivuxolimab in advanced cancers. Study conclusions and caveats: Low clonal expansion, among the lowest seen, marked partial responders at 0.1-3.0 mg/kg.

The chain carries TRBV6-1 and TRBJ1-3; 7 nucleotides line up with TRBD1. This TCR was sampled from an adult with an advanced solid tumor such as melanoma, head and neck, liver or kidney cancer. Here the sequenced sample was CD4+ or CD8+ T cells sorted from blood, taken in a trial of the OX40 agonist ivuxolimab. The CDR3 is CASMVVQGRGNTIYF. The CDR3 coding sequence is TGTGCCAGCATGGTGGTACAGGGGCGAGGAAACACCATATATTTT.